The 21 T cell receptor beta chains below all came from one sample that was sequenced in a study of naive and memory T cell subsets. Broader study findings: Naive repertoires, especially CD8, held a few larger clonotypes, possibly memory cells re-expressing CD45RA.

Both TRBC1 and TRBC2 were covered by a beta constant-region primer of two equimolar oligonucleotides. Ligated cDNA was amplified by four rounds of PCR with nested alpha and beta constant-region primers and SP2. TCRdb re-derived calls from the UMI-ligation and nested PCR reads in MiXCR, one entry per CDR3 protein. The table records roughly 150,000 distinct CDR3 sequences, 20% to 25% of them present only once. These receptors' targets are unknown. Sequences were obtained from naive CD4+ T cells from blood. These receptors all come from a human donor in good health.

This clonotype was observed many times. The chain uses TRBV7-8 and TRBJ2-2; D unresolved. The CDR3 runs 13 residues. V lost 0 bases to trimming and J lost 7 bases, with 6 bases between them. CDR1 is SGHVS, CDR2 FQNEAQ, per germline. CDR3 sequence reads: CASSLAQGGELFF. The CDR3 nucleotides are TGTGCCAGCAGCTTAGCGCAAGGCGGGGAGCTGTTTTTT. Full variable domain (remainder filled in from reference TRBV7-8 and TRBJ2-2): GAGVSQSPRYKVAKRGQDVALRCDPISGHVSLFWYQQALGQGPEFLTYFQNEAQLDKSGLPSDRFFAERPEGSVSTLKIQRTQQEDSAVYLCASSLAQGGELFFGEGSRLTVL.

This clonotype has more than one count but fewer than ten. DNA for the CDR3: TGTGCCAGCAGCCGAGTCGGGGGTCAGCCCCAGCATTTT. Its protein product is CASSRVGGQPQHF. V is TRBV7-2 and J is TRBJ1-5, with D perhaps TRBD1 (5 bases). The CDR3 spans 13 residues. Germline CDR1 and CDR2: SGHTA and FQGNSA. V was cut by 5 bases and J by 6 bases, with 11 bases left in between.

J is TRBJ1-5 and V is TRBV6-5; 8 nucleotides match TRBD1. The V gene end was trimmed by 4 bases and the J gene end by 7 bases; junction bases not matched to a gene: 6. The CDR3 runs 14 residues. From germline, CDR1 is MNHEY and CDR2 SVGAGI. This chain's CDR3 is CASSSDRGGQPQHF. The CDR3 DNA sequence: TGTGCCAGCAGTTCCGACAGGGGTGGCCAGCCCCAGCATTTT.

This chain connects TRBV29-1 to TRBJ2-7; D assignment may be TRBD1 or TRBD2 (6 bases each). Trimming cost V 4 bases and J 3 bases, with 10 bases left between them. Germline CDR1 is SQVTM and CDR2 is ANQGSEA. The length of the CDR3 is 12 residues. The CDR3 nucleotides are TGCAGCGTTGCGGAGGGGGTCTACGAGCAGTACTTC. Translated: CSVAEGVYEQYF.

The gene calls are TRBV5-4 and TRBJ1-6; D gene ambiguous. The CDR3 is made up of 13 amino acids. V dropped 7 bases and J dropped 8 bases, with 13 bases sitting between them. CDR1 SGHNT and CDR2 YYREEE come from the germline V gene (reference sequence). CDR3 DNA sequence: TGTGCCAGCCGTCCCCACGGGGATTCACCCCTCCACTTT. This translates into CASRPHGDSPLHF.

The V gene is TRBV7-3, the J gene TRBJ2-1; 8 bases line up with TRBD2. The CDR3 sequence is 14 residues long. Germline lookup yields CDR1 SGHTA and CDR2 FQGTGA. Losses at the gene ends were 5 bases for V and 6 bases for J; bases not matched to a gene: 6. CDR3 sequence: CASSPLGTSNEQFF. As DNA, the CDR3 is TGTGCCAGCAGCCCACTAGGGACTAGCAATGAGCAGTTCTTC.

This clonotype was found a few times. The chain links TRBV11-1 to TRBJ2-7; TRBD2 matches 8 bases. Trimming cost V 3 bases and J 0 bases; bases outside gene matches: 7. The length of the CDR3 is 16 residues. CDR1 is SGHAT, CDR2 FQDESV, per germline (reference sequence). The CDR3 DNA sequence: TGTGCCAGCAGCTTTTTGGCGGGGGGAAGCTCCTACGAGCAGTACTTC. Residues: CASSFLAGGSSYEQYF.

This clonotype was detected a few times. The J gene is TRBJ1-1, the V gene TRBV6-5; possibly TRBD1 for D (6 bases). V lost 2 bases, J lost 0 bases, and 10 bases lay in between. This CDR3 is built from 15 residues. From germline, CDR1 is MNHEY and CDR2 SVGAGI. The CDR3 DNA sequence: TGTGCCAGCAGTTACGCCGGGGGCCTGAACACTGAAGCTTTCTTT. This encodes CASSYAGGLNTEAFF.

This chain links TRBV6-6 with TRBJ2-7, with a possible D match to TRBD2 (5 bases). CDR1 and CDR2 from the germline V gene are MNHNY and SVGAGI (reference sequence). CDR3 size: 12 residues. V dropped 6 bases and J dropped 4 bases, with 10 bases sitting between them. CDR3 region: CASRTSGYEQYF. The CDR3 coding sequence is TGTGCCAGCAGAACCTCGGGGTACGAGCAGTACTTC.

The chain is built from TRBV24-1 and TRBJ2-3; TRBD1 might be the D (6 bases). V lost 2 bases and J lost 5, with 13 bases in between. This CDR3 region has 15 residues. Looked up from germline, CDR1 is KGHDR and CDR2 is SFDVKD. The CDR3 sequence: CATSDYIGGQDTQYF. CDR3 nucleotide sequence: TGTGCCACCAGTGATTATATTGGGGGCCAAGATACGCAGTATTTT.

In this sample, this clonotype turned up a few times. The V and J genes are TRBV20-1 and TRBJ2-3; D call uncertain. CDR3 size: 11 residues. V dropped 7 bases and J dropped 5 bases, with 10 bases sitting between them. The germline V gene encodes CDR1 DFQATT and CDR2 SNEGSKA (reference sequence). In nucleotides, the CDR3 is TGCAGTGGGGCAGCCGGAGATACGCAGTATTTT. As protein: CSGAAGDTQYF.

The chain carries TRBV6-1 and TRBJ1-5; D possibly corresponds to TRBD1 (6 bases). Trimming pared 6 bases from V and 7 bases from J, leaving 22 bases between. CDR3 length: 16 amino acids. The germline CDR1 and CDR2 sequences are MNHNS and SASEGT. CDR3 nucleotide sequence: TGTGCCAGCAGCCATGAGGCGTTGGGGGCAAGGCAGCCCCAGCATTTT. Translating gives CASSHEALGARQPQHF.

This clonotype was picked up a small number of times. The chain is built from TRBV20-1 and TRBJ2-5, with unresolved D. This CDR3 spans 13 amino acids. V was pared by 6 bases and J by 0 bases, with 11 bases between. The germline gives CDR1 DFQATT, CDR2 SNEGSKA (reference sequence). The CDR3 DNA sequence: TGCAGTGCCCCCTGGGGTTACCAAGAGACCCAGTACTTC. Its translation is CSAPWGYQETQYF.

This chain joins TRBV18 and TRBJ2-3; TRBD2 aligns across 14 bases. The CDR3 consists of 17 residues. V lost 1 base and J lost 5; bases outside the gene matches: 5. Germline assignment: CDR1 KGHSH and CDR2 LQKENI. For the CDR3, the DNA is TGTGCCAGCTCACCACTCGGGACTAGCGGGAGTAAAGATACGCAGTATTTT. Encoded protein: CASSPLGTSGSKDTQYF.

V is TRBV10-3 and J is TRBJ2-7; perhaps TRBD1 as D (6 bases). CDR3 length: 15 amino acids. Trimming cost V 3 bases and J 2 bases, with 14 bases left between them. CDR1 and CDR2 (germline): ENHRY, SYGVKD. CDR3 DNA sequence: TGTGCCATCAGTGATGGGACAACGACCACCTACGAGCAGTACTTC. Translating it yields CAISDGTTTTYEQYF.

The table lists this clonotype with a few counts. The rearrangement uses TRBV7-2 and TRBJ2-1, with TRBD1 as a possible D gene (6 bases). With 5 bases removed from V and 4 bases from J, the gap between germline ends came to 18 bases. The CDR3 runs 16 residues. CDR1 SGHTA and CDR2 FQGNSA come from the germline V gene. Here the CDR3 reads CASSPSSGARYNEQFF. CDR3 nucleotides: TGTGCCAGCAGCCCATCCTCAGGGGCAAGGTACAATGAGCAGTTCTTC.

This clonotype appeared a single time. This clone may be a read error of a much larger clone one base away. The rearrangement joins TRBV6-1 to TRBJ2-2; 8 bases fit TRBD2. The germline V gene encodes CDR1 MNHNS and CDR2 SASEGT. The CDR3 length is 17 residues. The CDR3 here is CASSDKAGAPGTGQLFF. DNA for the CDR3: TGTGCCAGCAGTGACAAAGCGGGAGCCCCGGGCACCGGGCAGCTGTTTTTT.

This clonotype was seen a few times. This chain links TRBV10-3 with TRBJ2-3; the D is unclear. V was trimmed by 3 bases and J by 5 bases, leaving 3 bases between them. CDR1 ENHRY and CDR2 SYGVKD come from the germline V gene. The CDR3 is 11 amino acids. CDR3 bases: TGTGCCATCAGTGATCGAGATACGCAGTATTTT. It translates to CAISDRDTQYF.

The V and J genes are TRBV11-2 and TRBJ2-1; D is unclear. The germline V and J ends were trimmed by 5 bases and 11 bases, with 16 bases remaining between them. CDR1 and CDR2 (germline): SGHAT, FQNNGV. This CDR3 region has 13 residues. CDR3 amino acids: CASSPDQLRQQFF. The CDR3 nucleotides are TGTGCCAGCAGCCCCGACCAGCTTCGGCAGCAGTTCTTC.

The chain uses TRBV20-1 and TRBJ2-4, with a weak D call TRBD2 (5 bases). The CDR3 covers 13 residues. V dropped 5 bases and J dropped 2 bases, with 10 bases sitting between them. Per the germline V gene, CDR1 is DFQATT and CDR2 is SNEGSKA (reference sequence). The CDR3 nucleotides are TGCAGTGCTGAGGACGGGACCAAAAACATTCAGTACTTC. Translated: CSAEDGTKNIQYF.

This sequence joins TRBV6-2 or TRBV6-3 and TRBJ2-3, with D possibly matching TRBD2 (6 bases). CDR1 MNHEY and CDR2 SVGEGT come from the germline V gene. Trimming cost V 7 bases and J 4 bases, with 12 bases left between them. The CDR3 covers 13 residues. In DNA, the CDR3 is TGTGCCAGCACTAGGAGGGCGGCAGATACGCAGTATTTT. Protein sequence: CASTRRAADTQYF.